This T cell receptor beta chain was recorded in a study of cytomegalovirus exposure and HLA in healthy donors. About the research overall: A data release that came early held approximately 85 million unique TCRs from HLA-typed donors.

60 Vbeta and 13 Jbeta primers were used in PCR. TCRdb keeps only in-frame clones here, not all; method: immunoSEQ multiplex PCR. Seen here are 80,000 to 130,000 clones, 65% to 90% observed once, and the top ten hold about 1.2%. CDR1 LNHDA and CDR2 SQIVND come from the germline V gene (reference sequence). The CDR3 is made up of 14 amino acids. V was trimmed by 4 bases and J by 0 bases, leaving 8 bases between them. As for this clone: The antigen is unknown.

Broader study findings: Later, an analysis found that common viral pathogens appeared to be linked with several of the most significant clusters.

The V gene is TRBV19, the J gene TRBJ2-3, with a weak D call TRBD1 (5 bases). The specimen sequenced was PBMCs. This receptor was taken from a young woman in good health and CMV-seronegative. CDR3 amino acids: CASSKGRSTDTQYF. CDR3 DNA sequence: TGTGCCAGTAGTAAGGGGCGTAGCACAGATACGCAGTATTTT.